Below, one TCR beta chain is given with its context. The data stem from a study of blood T cell repertoires in COVID-19. Germline V gives CDR1 MNHNY, CDR2 SVGAGI (reference sequence). The CDR3 consists of 14 residues. With 3 bases clipped from V and 5 bases from J, the junction kept 5 bases outside the gene matches. Repertoires were generated with immunoSEQ multiplex PCR, while TCRdb's copy carries only in-frame clones and drops some. Of approximately 220,000 clones listed, 75% to 90% are singletons. The genes are TRBV6-6 and TRBJ1-2; 8 bases match TRBD1. The source is a man aged 35 to 55 with acute or convalescent COVID-19. The sample consisted of peripheral blood. DNA for the CDR3: TGTGCCAGCAGTTATGCAGGGGGCATGTATGGCTACACCTTC. Translated: CASSYAGGMYGYTF.